This T cell receptor beta chain came from a study of memory CD4+ T cells and cytomegalovirus serostatus. Whole-study results and caveats: Each of approximately 73 CMV-associated TCRbeta sequences occurred in one to five individuals.

The sort gate was single viable CD3+CD4+CD8-CD45RO+ cells for memory CD4+ T cells. Serum IgG to CMV pp150, pp28, p38 and p52 defined serostatus. After thawing, CD4+ T cells were positively selected. J lost 4 bases, V lost 2 bases, and 12 bases had no gene match. CDR1 and CDR2 (germline): SGHTA, FQGTGA. The CDR3 has 18 residues. Concerning this clone itself: Its antigen is not known.

Authors' analysis steps: After removing out-of-frame reads, under 2.5 million distinct TCRbeta sequences remained. The table came from immunoSEQ multiplex PCR; TCRdb's copy has only in-frame clones and leaves some out. The DNA was the basis for D and trimming; V, J and clone size are from that table. The sample lists 30,000 to 40,000 clones, roughly 80% occurring once. This sequence joins TRBV7-3 and TRBJ2-1; TRBD2 agrees at 9 bases. This receptor was identified in an adult in good health and CMV-seronegative. Some clones in this sample may be carry-over from other donors' samples. The sequencing input was memory CD4+ T cells from blood. The DNA for the CDR3 is TGTGCCAGCAGCTTAGTTGGGGTGGGAGCGGGGGGTTACAATGAGCAGTTCTTC. Translated, it gives CASSLVGVGAGGYNEQFF.